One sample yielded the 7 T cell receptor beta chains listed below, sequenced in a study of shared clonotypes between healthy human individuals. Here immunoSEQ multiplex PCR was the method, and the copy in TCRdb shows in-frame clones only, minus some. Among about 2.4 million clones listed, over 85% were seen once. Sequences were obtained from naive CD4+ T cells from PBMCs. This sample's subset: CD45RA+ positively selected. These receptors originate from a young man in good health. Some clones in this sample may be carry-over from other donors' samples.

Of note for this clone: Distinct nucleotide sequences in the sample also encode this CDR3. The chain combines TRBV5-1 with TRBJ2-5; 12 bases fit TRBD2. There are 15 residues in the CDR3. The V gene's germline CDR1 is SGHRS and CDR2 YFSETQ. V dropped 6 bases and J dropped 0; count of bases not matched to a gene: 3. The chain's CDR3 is CASTRLAGDQETQYF. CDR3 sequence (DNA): TGCGCCAGCACCCGACTAGCGGGAGACCAAGAGACCCAGTACTTC.

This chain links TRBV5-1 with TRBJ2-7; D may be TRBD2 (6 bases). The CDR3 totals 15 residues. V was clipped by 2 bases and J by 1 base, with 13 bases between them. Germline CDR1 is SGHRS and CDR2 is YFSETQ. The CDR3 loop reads CASSFTPSGSYEQYF. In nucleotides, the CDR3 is TGCGCCAGCAGCTTTACCCCAAGCGGGTCCTACGAGCAGTACTTC. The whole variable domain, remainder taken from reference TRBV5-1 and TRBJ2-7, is KAGVTQTPRYLIKTRGQQVTLSCSPISGHRSVSWYQQTPGQGLQFLFEYFSETQRNKGNFPGRFSGRQFSNSRSEMNVSTLELGDSALYLCASSFTPSGSYEQYFGPGTRLTVT.

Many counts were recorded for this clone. CDR3 residues: CASSPTQGEKLFF. The CDR3 DNA is TGTGCCAGCTCACCTACGCAAGGGGAAAAACTGTTTTTT. The chain has TRBV18 and TRBJ1-4; D ambiguous. Looked up from germline, CDR1 is KGHSH and CDR2 is LQKENI. Trimming removed 3 bases at V and 8 bases at J, with 10 bases between. CDR3 length: 13 amino acids.

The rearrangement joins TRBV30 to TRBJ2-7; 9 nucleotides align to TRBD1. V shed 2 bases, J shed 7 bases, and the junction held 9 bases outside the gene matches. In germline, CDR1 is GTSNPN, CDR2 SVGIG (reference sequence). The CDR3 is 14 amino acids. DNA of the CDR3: TGTGCCTGGAGTCGCCGGGACAGGGTGAGGGAGCAGTACTTC. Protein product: CAWSRRDRVREQYF.

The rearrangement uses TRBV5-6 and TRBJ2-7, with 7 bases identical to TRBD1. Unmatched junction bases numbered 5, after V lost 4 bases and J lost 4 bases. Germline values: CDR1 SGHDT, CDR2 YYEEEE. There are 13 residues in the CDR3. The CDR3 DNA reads TGTGCCAGCAGCCTGGGACAGTGGTACGAGCAGTACTTC. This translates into CASSLGQWYEQYF.

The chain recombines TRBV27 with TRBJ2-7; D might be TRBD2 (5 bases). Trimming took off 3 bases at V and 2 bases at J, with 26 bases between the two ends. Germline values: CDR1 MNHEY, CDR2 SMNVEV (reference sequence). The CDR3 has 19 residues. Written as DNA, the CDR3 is TGTGCCAGCAGTTTCCGGTCGTCAGGACTGATTACACCCGCCTACGAGCAGTACTTC. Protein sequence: CASSFRSSGLITPAYEQYF.

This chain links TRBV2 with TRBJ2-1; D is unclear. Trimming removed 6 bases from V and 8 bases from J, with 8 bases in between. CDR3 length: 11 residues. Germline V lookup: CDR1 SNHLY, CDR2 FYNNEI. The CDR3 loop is CASRALHEQFF. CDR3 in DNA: TGTGCCAGCAGGGCCTTACATGAGCAGTTCTTC. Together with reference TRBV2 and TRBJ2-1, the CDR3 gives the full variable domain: EPEVTQTPSHQVTQMGQEVILRCVPISNHLYFYWYRQILGQKVEFLVSFYNNEISEKSEIFDDQFSVERPDGSNFTLKIRSTKLEDSAMYFCASRALHEQFFGPGTRLTVL.